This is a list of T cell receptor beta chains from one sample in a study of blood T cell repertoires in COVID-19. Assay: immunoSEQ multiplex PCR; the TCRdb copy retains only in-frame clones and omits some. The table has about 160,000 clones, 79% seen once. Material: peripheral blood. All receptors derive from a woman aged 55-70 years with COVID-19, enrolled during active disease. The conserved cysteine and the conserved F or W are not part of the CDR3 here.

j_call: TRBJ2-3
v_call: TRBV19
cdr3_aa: ASSTTGTGEIKDTQY

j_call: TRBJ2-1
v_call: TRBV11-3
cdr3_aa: ASSLGLAATNEQF

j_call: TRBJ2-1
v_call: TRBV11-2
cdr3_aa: ASSFLAGTNEQF

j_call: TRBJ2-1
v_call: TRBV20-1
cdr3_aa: SASKASGGLNNEQF

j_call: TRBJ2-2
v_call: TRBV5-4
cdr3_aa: ASSLKTGGAGELF

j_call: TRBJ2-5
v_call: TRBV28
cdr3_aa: ASSLGQVKETQY

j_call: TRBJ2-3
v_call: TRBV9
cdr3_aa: ASSVTLAGGLTDTQY

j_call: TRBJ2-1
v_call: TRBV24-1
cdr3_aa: ATSDFRTGDYNEQF

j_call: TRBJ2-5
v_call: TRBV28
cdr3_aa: ASSTGGGTQY

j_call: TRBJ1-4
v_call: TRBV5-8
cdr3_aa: ASSPESATNEKLF

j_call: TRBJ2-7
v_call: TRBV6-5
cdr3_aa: ASRGRADYEQY

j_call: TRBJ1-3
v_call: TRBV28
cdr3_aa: ASSLGLQRYRNTIY

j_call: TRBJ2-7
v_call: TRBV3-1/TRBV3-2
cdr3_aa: ASSPGLVYEQY

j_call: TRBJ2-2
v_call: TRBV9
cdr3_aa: ASSERTAGKGLYTGELF

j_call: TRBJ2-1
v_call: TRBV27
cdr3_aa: ASSFQTSGRFSYNEQF

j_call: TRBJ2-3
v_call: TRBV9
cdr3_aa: ASSVDFCSGQGASDTQY

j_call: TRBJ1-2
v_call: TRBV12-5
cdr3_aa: ASGLITFFRLGYTYYGYT

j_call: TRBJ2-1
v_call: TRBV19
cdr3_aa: ASSPQGEGNEQF

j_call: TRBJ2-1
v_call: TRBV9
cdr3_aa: ASSVGFAGGRTYNEQF

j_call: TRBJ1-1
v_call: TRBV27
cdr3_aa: ASSLSPRAEAF

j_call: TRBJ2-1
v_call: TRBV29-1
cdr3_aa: SVPRGTSNSEQF

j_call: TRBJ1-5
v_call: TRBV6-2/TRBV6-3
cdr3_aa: ASSPSKTAYQPQH

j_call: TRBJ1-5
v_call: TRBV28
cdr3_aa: ASSLIQGMGNQPQH

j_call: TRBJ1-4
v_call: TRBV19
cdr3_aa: ASSIPRERNEKLF

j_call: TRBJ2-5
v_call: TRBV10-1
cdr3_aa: ATTGTQY

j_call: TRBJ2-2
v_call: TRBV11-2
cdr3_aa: ASSPGLAVPGELF

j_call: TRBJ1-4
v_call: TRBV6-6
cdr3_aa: ASRRGEQGREKLF

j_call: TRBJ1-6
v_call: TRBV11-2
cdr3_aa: ASSFNSYNSPLH

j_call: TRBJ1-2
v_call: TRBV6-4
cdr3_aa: ASSEAPGSGYT

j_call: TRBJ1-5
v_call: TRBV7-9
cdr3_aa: ASSPDVHGGAQH

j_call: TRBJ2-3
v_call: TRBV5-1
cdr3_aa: ASSLLLQVDTDTQY

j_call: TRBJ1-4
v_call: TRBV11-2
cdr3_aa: ASGPLRGSEKLF

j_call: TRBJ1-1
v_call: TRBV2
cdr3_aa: ASTPLMNTEAF